This T cell receptor (beta chain) was sequenced in a study of blood T cell repertoires in COVID-19. Study-level information: Donors in the United States, Italy and Spain gave samples during acute or convalescent COVID-19. Sample material is recorded as cDNA or gDNA derived from T cells, B-cell-depleted T cells, or PBMCs.

The junction had 6 bases not matched to a gene; V was cut back by 3 bases and J by 1 base. CDR1 and CDR2 (germline): SEHNR, FQNEAQ (reference sequence). CDR3 size: 15 residues. The authors' processing: Researchers report that nucleated cell counts were estimated from reference gene primer amplification. Sequencing was performed with immunoSEQ multiplex PCR; in TCRdb, only in-frame clones are kept and a portion is missing. V, J and clone size derive from that table, while D and trimming were established from the DNA sequence. The profile shows about 250,000 clones, roughly 90% of them singletons. The chain joins TRBV7-9 to TRBJ2-7; 7 bases match TRBD1. The sequence was collected from a young man with acute or convalescent COVID-19. Sequencing used peripheral blood. CDR3 in DNA: TGTGCCAGCAGCTTGTACCCGACAGGGTCCTACGAGCAGTACTTC. It encodes CASSLYPTGSYEQYF. The full variable domain, rest sourced from reference TRBV7-9 and TRBJ2-7, is DTGVSQNPRHKITKRGQNVTFRCDPISEHNRLYWYRQTLGQGPEFLTYFQNEAQLEKSRLLSDRFSAERPKGSFSTLEIQRTEQGDSAMYLCASSLYPTGSYEQYFGPGTRLTVT.